Detailed here is one T cell receptor (beta chain). The entry originates in a study of blood T cell repertoires in COVID-19. Overall study: COVID-19 samples from acute and convalescent phases originated in the United States, Italy and Spain.

Germline lookup yields CDR1 MNHEY and CDR2 SVGAGI. The V end was cut by 4 bases, the J end by 5 bases, with 13 bases between. CDR3 length: 14 amino acids. The authors' processing: Amplifying reference gene primers gave estimates of nucleated cell counts. This table comes from immunoSEQ multiplex PCR, and its TCRdb copy is limited to in-frame clones, with some not included. D and trimming come from the DNA, and the V and J calls and clone size come from that table. The sample yields 50,000 to 55,000 clones, more than 80% seen once. Sequencing used peripheral blood. The TCR was taken from a man older than 75 with acute or convalescent COVID-19. The chain couples TRBV6-5 to TRBJ2-3; TRBD2 is a possible D gene (5 bases). In DNA, the CDR3 is TGTGCCAGCAGTTCAGCGGTTCGGGTAGATACGCAGTATTTT. Protein: CASSSAVRVDTQYF.